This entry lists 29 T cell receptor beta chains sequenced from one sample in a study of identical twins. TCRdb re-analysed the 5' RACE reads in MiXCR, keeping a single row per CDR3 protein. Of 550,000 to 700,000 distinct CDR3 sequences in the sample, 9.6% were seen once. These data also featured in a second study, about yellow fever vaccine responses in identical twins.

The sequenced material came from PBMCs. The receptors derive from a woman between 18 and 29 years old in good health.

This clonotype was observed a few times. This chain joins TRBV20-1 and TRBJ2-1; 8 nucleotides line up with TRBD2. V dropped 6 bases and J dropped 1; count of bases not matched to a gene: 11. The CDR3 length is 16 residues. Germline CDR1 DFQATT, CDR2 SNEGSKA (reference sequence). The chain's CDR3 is CSARTTSGQSYNEQFF. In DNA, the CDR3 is TGCAGTGCCCGCACCACTAGCGGCCAATCCTACAATGAGCAGTTCTTC.

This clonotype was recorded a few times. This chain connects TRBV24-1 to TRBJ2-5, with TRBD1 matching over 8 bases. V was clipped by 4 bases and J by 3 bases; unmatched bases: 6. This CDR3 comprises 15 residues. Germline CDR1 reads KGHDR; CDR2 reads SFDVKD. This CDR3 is CATSDPRGLEETQYF. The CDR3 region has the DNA TGTGCCACCAGTGACCCCAGGGGGCTGGAAGAGACCCAGTACTTC.

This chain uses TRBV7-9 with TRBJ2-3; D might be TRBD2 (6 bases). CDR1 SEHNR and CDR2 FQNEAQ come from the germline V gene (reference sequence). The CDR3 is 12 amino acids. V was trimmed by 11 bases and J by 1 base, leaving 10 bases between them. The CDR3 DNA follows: TGTGCCGGCATAGCGGGCACAGATACGCAGTATTTT. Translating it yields CAGIAGTDTQYF. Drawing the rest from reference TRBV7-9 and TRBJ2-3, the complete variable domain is DTGVSQNPRHKITKRGQNVTFRCDPISEHNRLYWYRQTLGQGPEFLTYFQNEAQLEKSRLLSDRFSAERPKGSFSTLEIQRTEQGDSAMYLCAGIAGTDTQYFGPGTRLTVL.

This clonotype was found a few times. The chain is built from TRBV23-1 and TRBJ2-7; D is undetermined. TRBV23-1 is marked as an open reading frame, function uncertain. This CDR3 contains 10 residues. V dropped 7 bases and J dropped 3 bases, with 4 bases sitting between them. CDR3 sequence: CASTVYEQYF. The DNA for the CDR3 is TGCGCCAGCACCGTCTACGAGCAGTACTTC.

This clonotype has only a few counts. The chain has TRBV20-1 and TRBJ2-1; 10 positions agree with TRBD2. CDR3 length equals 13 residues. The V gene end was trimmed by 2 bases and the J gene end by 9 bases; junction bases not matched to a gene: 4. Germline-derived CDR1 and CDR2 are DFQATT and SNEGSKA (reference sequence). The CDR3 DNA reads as TGCAGTGCTAGAATCGGGACTAGCGTTGAGCAGTTCTTC. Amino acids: CSARIGTSVEQFF.

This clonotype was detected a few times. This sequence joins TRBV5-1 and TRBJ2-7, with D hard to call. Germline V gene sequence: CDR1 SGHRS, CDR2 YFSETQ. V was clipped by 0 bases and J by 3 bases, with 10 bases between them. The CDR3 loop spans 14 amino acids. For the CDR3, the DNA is TGCGCCAGCAGCTTGGGAGGCGGAGACTACGAGCAGTACTTC. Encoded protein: CASSLGGGDYEQYF. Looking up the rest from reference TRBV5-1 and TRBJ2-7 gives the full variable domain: KAGVTQTPRYLIKTRGQQVTLSCSPISGHRSVSWYQQTPGQGLQFLFEYFSETQRNKGNFPGRFSGRQFSNSRSEMNVSTLELGDSALYLCASSLGGGDYEQYFGPGTRLTVT.

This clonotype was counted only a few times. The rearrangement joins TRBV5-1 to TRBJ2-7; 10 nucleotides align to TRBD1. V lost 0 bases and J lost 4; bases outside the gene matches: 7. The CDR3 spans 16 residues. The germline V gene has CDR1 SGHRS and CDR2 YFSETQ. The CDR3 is CASSLDLRQGAYEQYF. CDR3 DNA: TGCGCCAGCAGCTTGGACCTCAGACAGGGGGCGTACGAGCAGTACTTC.

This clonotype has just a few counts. The CDR3 loop is CASSLGSPNGETQYF. DNA of the CDR3: TGCGCCAGCAGCTTGGGCTCACCAAATGGGGAGACCCAGTACTTC. The chain links TRBV5-1 to TRBJ2-5; no clear D. Germline CDR1 SGHRS, CDR2 YFSETQ. Trimming removed 0 bases at V and 5 bases at J, with 14 bases between. This CDR3 is built from 15 residues.

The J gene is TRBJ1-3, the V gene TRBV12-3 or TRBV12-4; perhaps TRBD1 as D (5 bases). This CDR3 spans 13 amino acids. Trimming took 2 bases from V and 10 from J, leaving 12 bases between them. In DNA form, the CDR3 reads TGTGCCAGCAGTTTAATGGGACGGGGTACCATATATTTT. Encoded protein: CASSLMGRGTIYF.

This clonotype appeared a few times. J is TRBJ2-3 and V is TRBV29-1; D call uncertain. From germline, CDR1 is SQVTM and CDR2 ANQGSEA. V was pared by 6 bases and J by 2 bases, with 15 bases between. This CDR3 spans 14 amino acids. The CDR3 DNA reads TGCAGCGTAAAAGGCATTCCAAACACAGATACGCAGTATTTT. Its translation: CSVKGIPNTDTQYF.

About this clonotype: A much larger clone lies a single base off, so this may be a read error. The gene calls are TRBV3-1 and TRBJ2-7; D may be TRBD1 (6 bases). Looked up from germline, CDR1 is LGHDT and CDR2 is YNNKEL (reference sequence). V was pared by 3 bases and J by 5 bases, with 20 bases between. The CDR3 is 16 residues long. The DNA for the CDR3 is TGTGCCAGCAGCCATCGTCAGGACAGAATGACGAACGAGCAGTACTTC. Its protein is CASSHRQDRMTNEQYF.

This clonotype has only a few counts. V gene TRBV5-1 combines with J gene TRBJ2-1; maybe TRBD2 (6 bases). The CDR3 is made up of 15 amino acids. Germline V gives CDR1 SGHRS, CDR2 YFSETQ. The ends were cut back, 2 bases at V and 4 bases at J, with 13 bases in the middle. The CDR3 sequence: CASSFREAGYNEQFF. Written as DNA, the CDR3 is TGCGCCAGCAGCTTCAGGGAGGCCGGGTACAATGAGCAGTTCTTC.

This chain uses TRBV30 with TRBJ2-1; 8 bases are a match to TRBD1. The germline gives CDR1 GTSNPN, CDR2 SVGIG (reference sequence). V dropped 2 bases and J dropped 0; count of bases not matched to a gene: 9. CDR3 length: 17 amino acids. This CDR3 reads CAWSRLRTGNSYNEQFF. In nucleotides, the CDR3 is TGTGCCTGGAGTCGACTTCGGACAGGGAACTCCTACAATGAGCAGTTCTTC.

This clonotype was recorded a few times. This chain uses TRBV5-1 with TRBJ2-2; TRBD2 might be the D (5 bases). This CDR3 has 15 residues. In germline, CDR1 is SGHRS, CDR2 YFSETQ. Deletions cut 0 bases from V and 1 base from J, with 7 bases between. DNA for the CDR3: TGCGCCAGCAGCTTGGAGCGGATGAACACCGGGGAGCTGTTTTTT. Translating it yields CASSLERMNTGELFF.

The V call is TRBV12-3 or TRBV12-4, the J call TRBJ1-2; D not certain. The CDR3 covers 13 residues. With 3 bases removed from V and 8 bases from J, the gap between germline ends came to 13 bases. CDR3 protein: CASSFQPVGGYTF. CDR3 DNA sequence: TGTGCCAGCAGTTTCCAGCCCGTAGGAGGCTACACCTTC.

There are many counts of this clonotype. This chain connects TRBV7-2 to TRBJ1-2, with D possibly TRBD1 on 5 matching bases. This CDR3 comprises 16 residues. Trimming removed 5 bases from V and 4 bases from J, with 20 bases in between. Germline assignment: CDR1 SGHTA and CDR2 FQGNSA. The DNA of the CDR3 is TGTGCCAGCAGCCCGGGGGGAGGACGTGGATCCTATGGCTACACCTTC. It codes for CASSPGGGRGSYGYTF.

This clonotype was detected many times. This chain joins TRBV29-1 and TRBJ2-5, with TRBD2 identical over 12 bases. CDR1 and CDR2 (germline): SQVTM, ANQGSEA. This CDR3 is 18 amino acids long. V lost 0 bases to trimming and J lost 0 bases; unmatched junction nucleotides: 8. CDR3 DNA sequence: TGCAGCGTTGAAGATCGGCCTAGCGGGGGGGAATACCAAGAGACCCAGTACTTC. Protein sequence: CSVEDRPSGGEYQETQYF.

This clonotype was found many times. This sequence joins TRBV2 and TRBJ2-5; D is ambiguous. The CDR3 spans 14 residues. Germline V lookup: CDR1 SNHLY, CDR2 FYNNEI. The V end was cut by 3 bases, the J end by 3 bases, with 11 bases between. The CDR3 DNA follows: TGTGCCAGCAGTGATCCGACCGTAAAAGAGACCCAGTACTTC. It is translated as CASSDPTVKETQYF.

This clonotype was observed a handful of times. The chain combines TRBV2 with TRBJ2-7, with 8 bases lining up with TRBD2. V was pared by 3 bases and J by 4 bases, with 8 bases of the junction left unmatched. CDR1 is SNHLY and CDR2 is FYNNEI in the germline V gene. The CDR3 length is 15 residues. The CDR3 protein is CASSEERGRYYEQYF. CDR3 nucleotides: TGTGCCAGCAGTGAGGAGCGGGGGCGTTATTACGAGCAGTACTTC.

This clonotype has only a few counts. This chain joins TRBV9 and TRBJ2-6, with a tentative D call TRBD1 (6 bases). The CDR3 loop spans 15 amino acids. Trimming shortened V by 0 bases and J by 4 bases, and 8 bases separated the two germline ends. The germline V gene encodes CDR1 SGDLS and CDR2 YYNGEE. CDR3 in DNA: TGTGCCAGCAGCGTAGTGGGGACAGGGGCCAACGTCCTGACTTTC. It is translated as CASSVVGTGANVLTF.

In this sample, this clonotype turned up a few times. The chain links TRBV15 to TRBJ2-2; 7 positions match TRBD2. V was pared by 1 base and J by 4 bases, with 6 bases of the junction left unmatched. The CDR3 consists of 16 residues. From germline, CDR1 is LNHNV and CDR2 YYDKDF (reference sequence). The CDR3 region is CATSRGAGSTTGELFF. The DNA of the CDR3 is TGTGCCACCAGCAGAGGAGCGGGAAGTACCACCGGGGAGCTGTTTTTT.

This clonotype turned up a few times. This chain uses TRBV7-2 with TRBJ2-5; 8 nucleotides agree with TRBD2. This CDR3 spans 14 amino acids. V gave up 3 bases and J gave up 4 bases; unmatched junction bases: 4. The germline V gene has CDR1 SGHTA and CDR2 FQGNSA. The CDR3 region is CASSFSGVIETQYF. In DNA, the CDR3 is TGTGCCAGCAGCTTTAGCGGGGTGATAGAGACCCAGTACTTC.

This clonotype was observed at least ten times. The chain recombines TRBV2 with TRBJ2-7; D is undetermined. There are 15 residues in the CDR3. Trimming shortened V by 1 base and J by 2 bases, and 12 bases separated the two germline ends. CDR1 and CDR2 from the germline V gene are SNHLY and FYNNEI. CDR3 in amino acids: CASSEGESPPYEQYF. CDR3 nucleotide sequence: TGTGCCAGCAGTGAAGGGGAATCGCCCCCCTACGAGCAGTACTTC.

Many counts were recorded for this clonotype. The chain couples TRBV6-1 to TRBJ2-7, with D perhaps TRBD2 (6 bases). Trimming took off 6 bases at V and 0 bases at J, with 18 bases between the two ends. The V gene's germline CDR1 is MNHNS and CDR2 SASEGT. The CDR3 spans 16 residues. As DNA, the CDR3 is TGTGCCAGCAGCGAGTCACTAGCTTTGTCCTCCTACGAGCAGTACTTC. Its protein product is CASSESLALSSYEQYF.

The CDR3 region has the DNA TGTGCCAGCAGTTACCCCGATCAGCCCCAGCATTTT. It specifies CASSYPDQPQHF. V and J are TRBV6-2 or TRBV6-3 and TRBJ1-5; D is unclear. The germline gives CDR1 MNHEY, CDR2 SVGEGT. This CDR3 contains 12 residues. V lost 2 bases and J 5 bases, leaving 4 bases between the germline ends.

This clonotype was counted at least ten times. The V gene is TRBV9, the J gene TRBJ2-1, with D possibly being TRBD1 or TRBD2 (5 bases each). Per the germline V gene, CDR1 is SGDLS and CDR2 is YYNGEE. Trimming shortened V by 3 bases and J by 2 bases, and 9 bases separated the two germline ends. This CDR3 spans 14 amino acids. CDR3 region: CASSAGDPYNEQFF. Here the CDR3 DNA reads TGTGCCAGCAGCGCTGGGGACCCCTACAATGAGCAGTTCTTC.

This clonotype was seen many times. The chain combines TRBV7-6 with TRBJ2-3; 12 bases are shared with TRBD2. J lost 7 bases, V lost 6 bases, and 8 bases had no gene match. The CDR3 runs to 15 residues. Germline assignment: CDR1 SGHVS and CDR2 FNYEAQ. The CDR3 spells CASSPTSGGRYTQYF. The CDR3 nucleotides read TGTGCCAGCAGTCCTACTAGCGGGGGGAGGTATACGCAGTATTTT.

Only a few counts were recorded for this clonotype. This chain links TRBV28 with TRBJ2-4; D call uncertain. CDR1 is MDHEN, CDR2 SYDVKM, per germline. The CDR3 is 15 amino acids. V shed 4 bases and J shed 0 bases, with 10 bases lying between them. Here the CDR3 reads CASSSPTLAKNIQYF. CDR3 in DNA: TGTGCCAGCAGTTCCCCGACCCTAGCCAAAAACATTCAGTACTTC.

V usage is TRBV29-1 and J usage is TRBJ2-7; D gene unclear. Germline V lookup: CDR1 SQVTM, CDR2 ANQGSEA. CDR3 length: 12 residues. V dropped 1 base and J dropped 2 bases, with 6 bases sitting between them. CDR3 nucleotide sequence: TGCAGCGTTGAAGTGGCAGCCTACGAGCAGTACTTC. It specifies CSVEVAAYEQYF.